This TCR beta chain comes out of a study of shared clonotypes between healthy human individuals (dated by TCRdb to about 2020). Regarding the complete study: A few men and a couple of women, aged 18 to 49 years, made up the cohort. To increase sequencing depth and limit assay-specific biases, TCR repertoire library preparation and sequencing were carried out by different laboratories using diverse techniques. Per donor, three plates each were used for CD4 naive and CD4 memory, two for CD8 naive, and one for CD8 memory. The study deeply sequenced blood TCR repertoires of five healthy adults to estimate repertoire size and the extent of clonotype sharing between individuals. Leukapheresis yielded between about 0.9 and 9 billion PBMCs per donor. Study-level results and caveats: When several donors were compared, the shared fraction of clonotypes was about 5% for naive CD4, roughly 3.4% for naive CD8, 2.3% for memory CD4, and around 0.4% for memory CD8. Clonotypes shared by all four sorted-subset donors showed higher generation probabilities than non-shared clonotypes. Sampling was restricted to blood, and TCR repertoires in tissue are likely to differ from TCR repertoires in blood. Incomplete sequencing was indicated by rarefaction of sorted-subset datasets, despite the large sequencing depth. Naive subsets generally had larger estimated clonotype richness than memory subsets did. Because the study included a small number of donors, the genetic and exposure-history diversity represented was limited. Pairwise subsampling indicated that sequencing depth was expected to affect the degree of clonotype sharing among donors.

Germline trimming amounts to 2 bases on V and 4 bases on J, with 7 as the count of junction bases outside the gene matches. The germline V gene provides CDR1 MDHEN and CDR2 SYDVKM. Counted from cysteine to phenylalanine, this CDR3 has 15 amino acids. Only the CDR3 DNA is retained, 45 bases long and in frame from the first base. Remarks on this clone: Its target antigen remains unknown. The sample holds no much larger clone one base away, and base qualities are not on file.

Using the deep immunoSEQ assay, multiplex PCR amplified TCR CDR3 regions from genomic DNA. Genomic DNA extracted from each cell subset was distributed evenly over all wells of several immunoSEQ 96-well plates, and each plate served as one replicate. For sorted subsets, each replicate PCR was loaded with about 0.2 ug genomic DNA, equivalent to 30,000 or so T cell genomes. The purified libraries were quantified using a Qubit 3.0 fluorometer, sized with a Bioanalyzer 2100, and then quantified again using the KAPA Library Quantification kit. Each immunoSEQ 96-well plate was sequenced on its own single-read 150-cycle Illumina NextSeq 550 flow cell. The paper's processing steps were these. The immunoSEQ output contained only junctional sequences without quality scores, so filtering could not match that applied to full-length reads. Sequences were annotated with PyIR, a Python wrapper for IgBLAST v1.9, and V/J genes and CDR3 were assigned using IMGT germline references. Reads were removed for weak V/J assignments (E-value above 1e-6), missing CDR3, stop codons, out-of-frame junctions, or ambiguous translated residues. A V3J clonotype was defined by an identical inferred V gene, J gene, and CDR3 amino acid sequence. Percentage overlap between repertoires was computed as shared unique clonotypes divided by the size of the smaller repertoire. Three approaches were used to assess repertoire richness: RTK rarefaction, the Chao1 estimator, and Recon v2.1 estimates of unobserved clonotypes. Generation probabilities were computed with OLGA for all TCRbeta clonotypes obtained by the gDNA method from a few donors. This immuneACCESS table, as held by TCRdb, lists in-frame sequences with V and J called but not all clones. Of the missing ones, under half trace to an unresolved V gene in checked studies; the others have no known cause. That table is the source of V, J and clone size, and D and trimming were worked out from the DNA. The sample table records roughly 1,800,000 clones; approximately 94% of these occur just once. Around 1% of the sample lies in the top ten.

CD8 naive samples were obtained by positive selection for CCR7 among CD45RO-negative cells, yielding a CD45RA+CCR7+ population from which TemRA cells were excluded. Donors were healthy HIV-negative adults with no recently reported acute infections or vaccinations. Only Caucasian adults living in Nashville, Tennessee, USA were represented among the donors. After blood collection by leukapheresis, PBMCs were isolated using Ficoll-Histopaque density gradient centrifugation and then cryopreserved in the vapor phase of liquid nitrogen. Analytical flow cytometry was used to check the purity and quantity of every magnetically sorted T cell population. From each sorted fraction, genomic DNA was isolated and quantified by UV absorbance on a Nanodrop 2000c.

This TCR came from a man between 18 and 35 years old in good health. The chain couples TRBV28 to TRBJ1-2; 7 nucleotides in the junction match TRBD1. Material for sequencing was naive CD8+ T cells sorted from blood. The cell subset or site tag for this specimen amounts to: CD45RA+CCR7+. The CDR3 region reads CASSLAGQVIYGYTF. The bases read TGTGCCAGCAGTTTAGCCGGACAGGTGATCTATGGCTACACCTTC.